The clone carrying this T cell receptor (beta chain) has at least ten counts. From the 5' RACE reads, TCRdb called clonotypes with MiXCR, one entry per CDR3 protein. Of approximately 27,000 distinct CDR3 sequences in the sample, 5% to 6% were seen once. This record belongs to a study of T cells after yellow fever vaccination. In germline, CDR1 is DFQATT, CDR2 SNEGSKA (reference sequence). V was shortened by 2 bases and J by 2 bases, with 17 bases between the two germline ends. This CDR3 has 16 residues. Study-wide results and caveats: Re-detected after boosting: most primary clones, 95% to 98% of CD4 and about 90% of CD8. Abundant clonotypes from the bulk population could have been carried over as contaminants into FACS-sorted repertoires.

This TCR came from a man aged 25-45 years who received the YFV17D yellow fever vaccine. The chain carries TRBV20-1 and TRBJ2-3; D may be TRBD2 (6 bases). Sequenced here: PBMCs, either bulk or a sorted T-cell subset (CD4+, CD8+, memory, or dextramer-sorted; not recorded which), sampled 15 days after the yellow fever booster vaccination. CDR3 nucleotide sequence: TGCAGTGCTAGAACACTACAGACTAGTTTCACAGATACGCAGTATTTT. Its translation: CSARTLQTSFTDTQYF.